Below are 9 T cell receptor beta chains sequenced from a single sample in a study of T-cell memory formation after mild COVID-19. TCRdb reprocessed the 5' RACE reads via MiXCR and lists one record per CDR3 protein. The sample shows fewer than 650,000 distinct CDR3 sequences, roughly 17% of them seen only once. The sequencing input was PBMCs or a T cell subset sorted from them (not recorded which). The source is an adult woman who had mild COVID-19 (a few samples of this study predate the infection). Cell type and time point are not known.

This clonotype was seen at least ten times. This chain uses TRBV12-3 or TRBV12-4 with TRBJ2-1; 10 positions match TRBD2. Losses at the gene ends were 6 bases for V and 3 bases for J; bases not matched to a gene: 5. The CDR3 has 15 amino acids. The CDR3 protein is CASSRLAGGYNEQFF. CDR3 DNA sequence: TGTGCCAGCAGCCGGTTAGCGGGAGGCTACAATGAGCAGTTCTTC.

This clonotype was observed at least ten times. This chain connects TRBV24-1 to TRBJ1-6, with D unresolved. In germline, CDR1 is KGHDR, CDR2 SFDVKD. The CDR3 contains 14 residues. The germline V and J ends were trimmed by 2 bases and 4 bases, with 5 bases remaining between them. The CDR3, as DNA: TGTGCCACCAGTGATTCGACATATAATTCACCCCTCCACTTT. Protein: CATSDSTYNSPLHF.

The J gene is TRBJ2-3, the V gene TRBV4-3; 7 positions match TRBD2. This CDR3 is 16 amino acids long. Per germline, CDR1 LGHNA and CDR2 YSLEER. The V and J ends lost 4 bases and 6 bases, in that order; junction bases with no gene match: 13. The CDR3 region has the DNA TGCGCCAGCAGCCCTCGAGCGGGAATTGTTCTGGATACGCAGTATTTT. Translation: CASSPRAGIVLDTQYF.

This clonotype turned up a few times. The chain combines TRBV5-1 with TRBJ1-3; D is possibly TRBD1 (6 bases). The germline gives CDR1 SGHRS, CDR2 YFSETQ. This CDR3 is built from 14 residues. Trimming cost V 4 bases and J 2 bases, with 10 bases left between them. The CDR3 region is CASSLDSPGNTIYF. CDR3 nucleotides: TGCGCCAGCAGCCTGGACAGTCCTGGAAACACCATATATTTT.

This clonotype was observed at least ten times. V gene TRBV20-1 combines with J gene TRBJ2-5, with 13 bases that match TRBD2. CDR1 is DFQATT, CDR2 SNEGSKA, per germline (reference sequence). CDR3 size: 16 residues. The junction had 7 bases not matched to a gene; V was cut back by 3 bases and J by 3 bases. The CDR3 DNA reads TGCAGTGCTAGGCCCTCGGGACTAGCGGGAAAAGAGACCCAGTACTTC. Protein product: CSARPSGLAGKETQYF.

This clonotype was detected many times. This rearrangement joins TRBV3-1 to TRBJ2-7; the D is unclear. Trimming cost V 3 bases and J 2 bases, with 8 bases left between them. This CDR3 region has 13 residues. Germline values: CDR1 LGHDT, CDR2 YNNKEL (reference sequence). The CDR3 DNA reads as TGTGCCAGCAGCCAGACTGTAACCTACGAGCAGTACTTC. Its translation is CASSQTVTYEQYF.

V gene TRBV18 combines with J gene TRBJ2-5, with 12 bases matching TRBD2. Germline V gives CDR1 KGHSH, CDR2 LQKENI. This CDR3 is built from 15 residues. J was trimmed by 4 bases and V by 0 bases; bases with no gene match: 0. The CDR3 loop is CASSPPGLAGETQYF. The CDR3 region has the DNA TGTGCCAGCTCACCACCGGGACTAGCGGGAGAGACCCAGTACTTC.

The sample holds one count of this clonotype. The genes are TRBV15 and TRBJ1-2, with D perhaps matching TRBD1 (6 bases). The germline V and J ends were trimmed by 5 bases and 4 bases, with 14 bases remaining between them. The CDR3 sequence is 14 residues long. The germline V gene has CDR1 LNHNV and CDR2 YYDKDF (reference sequence). The CDR3 coding sequence is TGTGCCACCAGCTCGGACAAGGGGGGCTATGGCTACACCTTC. Its protein product is CATSSDKGGYGYTF.

This clonotype showed up just a few times. The chain is built from TRBV12-3 or TRBV12-4 and TRBJ1-2, with D possibly TRBD1 on 6 matching bases. V was clipped by 3 bases and J by 7 bases, with 21 bases between them. The CDR3 totals 16 residues. CDR3 amino acids: CASSLVLGTLVRGYTF. For the CDR3, the DNA is TGTGCCAGCAGTTTGGTTCTCGGGACACTAGTTCGTGGCTACACCTTC.